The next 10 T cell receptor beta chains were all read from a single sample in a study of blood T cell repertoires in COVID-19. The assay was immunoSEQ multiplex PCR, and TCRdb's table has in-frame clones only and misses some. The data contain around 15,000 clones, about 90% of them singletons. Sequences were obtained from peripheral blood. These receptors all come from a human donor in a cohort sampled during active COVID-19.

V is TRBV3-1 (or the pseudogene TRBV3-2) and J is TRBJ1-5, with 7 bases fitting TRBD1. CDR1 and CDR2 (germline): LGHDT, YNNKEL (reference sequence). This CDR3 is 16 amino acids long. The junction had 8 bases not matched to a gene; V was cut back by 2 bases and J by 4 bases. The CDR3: CASSQNQGVGNQPQHF. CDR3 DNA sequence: TGTGCCAGCAGCCAAAATCAGGGGGTGGGGAATCAGCCCCAGCATTTT.

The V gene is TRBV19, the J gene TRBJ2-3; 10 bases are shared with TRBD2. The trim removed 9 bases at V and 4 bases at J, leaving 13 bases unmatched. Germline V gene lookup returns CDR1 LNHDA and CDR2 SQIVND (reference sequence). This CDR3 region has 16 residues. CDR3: CASNPRIAGGADTQYF. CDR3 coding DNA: TGTGCCAGCAATCCGCGGATAGCGGGAGGTGCAGATACGCAGTATTTT. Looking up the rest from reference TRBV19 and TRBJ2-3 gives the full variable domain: DGGITQSPKYLFRKEGQNVTLSCEQNLNHDAMYWYRQDPGQGLRLIYYSQIVNDFQKGDIAEGYSVSREKKESFPLTVTSAQKNPTAFYLCASNPRIAGGADTQYFGPGTRLTVL.

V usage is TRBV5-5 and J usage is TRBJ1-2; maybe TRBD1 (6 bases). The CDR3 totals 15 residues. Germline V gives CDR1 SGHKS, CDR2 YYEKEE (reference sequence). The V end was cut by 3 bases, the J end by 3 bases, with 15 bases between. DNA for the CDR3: TGTGCCAGCAGCTCATACAGGGTTGTGGACTATGGCTACACCTTC. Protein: CASSSYRVVDYGYTF. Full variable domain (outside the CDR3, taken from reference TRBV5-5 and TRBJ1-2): DAGVTQSPTHLIKTRGQQVTLRCSPISGHKSVSWYQQVLGQGPQFIFQYYEKEERGRGNFPDRFSARQFPNYSSELNVNALLLGDSALYLCASSSYRVVDYGYTFGSGTRLTVV.

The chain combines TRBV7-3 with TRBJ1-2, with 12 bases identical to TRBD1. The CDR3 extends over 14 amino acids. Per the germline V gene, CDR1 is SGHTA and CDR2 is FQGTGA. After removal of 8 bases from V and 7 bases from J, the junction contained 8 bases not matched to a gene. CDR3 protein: CASQTGQGALGYTF. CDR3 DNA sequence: TGTGCCAGCCAAACGGGACAGGGGGCTCTTGGCTACACCTTC.

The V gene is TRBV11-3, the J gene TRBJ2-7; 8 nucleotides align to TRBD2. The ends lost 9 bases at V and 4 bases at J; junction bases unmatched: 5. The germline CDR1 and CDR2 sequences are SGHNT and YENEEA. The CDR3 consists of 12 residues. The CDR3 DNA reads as TGTGCCAGTCGCGGGAGGAGTTACGAGCAGTACTTC. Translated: CASRGRSYEQYF.

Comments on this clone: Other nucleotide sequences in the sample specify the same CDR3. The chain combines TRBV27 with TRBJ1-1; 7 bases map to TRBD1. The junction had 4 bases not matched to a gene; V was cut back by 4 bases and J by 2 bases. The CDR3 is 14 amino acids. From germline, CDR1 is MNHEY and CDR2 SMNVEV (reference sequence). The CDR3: CASSYRGRNTEAFF. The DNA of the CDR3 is TGTGCCAGCAGTTACAGGGGTCGTAACACTGAAGCTTTCTTT.

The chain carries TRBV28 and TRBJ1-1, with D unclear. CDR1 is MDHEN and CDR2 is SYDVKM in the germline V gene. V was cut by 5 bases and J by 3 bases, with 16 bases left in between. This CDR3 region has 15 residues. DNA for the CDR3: TGTGCCAGCAGTAGTTTGTGGGTCAGGTACACTGAAGCTTTCTTT. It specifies CASSSLWVRYTEAFF. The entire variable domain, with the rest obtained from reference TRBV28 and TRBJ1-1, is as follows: DVKVTQSSRYLVKRTGEKVFLECVQDMDHENMFWYRQDPGLGLRLIYFSYDVKMKEKGDIPEGYSVSREKKERFSLILESASTNQTSMYLCASSSLWVRYTEAFFGQGTRLTVV.

The CDR3: CASSLEPANTEAFF. CDR3 nucleotides: TGTGCCAGCAGCTTAGAGCCCGCGAACACTGAAGCTTTCTTT. The chain links TRBV7-2 to TRBJ1-1; D remains ambiguous. Trimming took off 1 base at V and 1 base at J, with 7 bases between the two ends. Germline lookup yields CDR1 SGHTA and CDR2 FQGNSA. This CDR3 region has 14 residues.

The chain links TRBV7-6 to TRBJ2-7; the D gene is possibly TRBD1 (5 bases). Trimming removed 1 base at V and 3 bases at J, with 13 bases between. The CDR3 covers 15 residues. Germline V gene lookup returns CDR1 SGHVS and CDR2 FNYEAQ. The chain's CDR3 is CASSLVDQGSYEQYF. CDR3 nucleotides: TGTGCCAGCAGCTTAGTCGACCAGGGAAGCTACGAGCAGTACTTC.

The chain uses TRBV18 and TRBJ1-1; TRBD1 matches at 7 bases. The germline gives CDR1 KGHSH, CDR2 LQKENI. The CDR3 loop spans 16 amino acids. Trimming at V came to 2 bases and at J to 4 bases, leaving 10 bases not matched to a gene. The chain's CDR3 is CASSPILGGFGTEAFF. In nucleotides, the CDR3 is TGTGCCAGCTCACCAATCTTAGGGGGCTTTGGCACTGAAGCTTTCTTT.